The rows below give T cell receptor beta chains drawn from one sample of a study of post-analysis software for immune sequencing data. TCRdb re-analysed the PCR reads in MiXCR, keeping a single row per CDR3 protein. The sample has roughly 700,000 distinct CDR3 sequences; 25% to 30% are singletons. Sequencing was done on a sample of blood. These receptors all come from a girl under 18 with multiple sclerosis. The CDR3 runs from the conserved cysteine through the conserved F or W. A D gene is named only where the DNA matches it firmly. Only some rows state a clone size, as once, few, many or a class for expanded clones.

CDR3nt: TGTGCCAGCAGTGAGGGGACGGCGGACAATGAGCAGTTCTTC
CDR3aa: CASSEGTADNEQFF
v_gene: TRBV6-1
j_gene: TRBJ2-1
d_gene: .
abundance: few

CDR3nt: TGTGCCAGCAGCGGACAGGGGGGACCAAATGGCTACACCTTC
CDR3aa: CASSGQGGPNGYTF
v_gene: TRBV9
j_gene: TRBJ1-2
d_gene: TRBD1
abundance: .

CDR3nt: TGCAGTGCCCCGTGGTCAGCCTATGGCTACACCTTC
CDR3aa: CSAPWSAYGYTF
v_gene: TRBV20-1
j_gene: TRBJ1-2
d_gene: .
abundance: .

CDR3nt: TGTGCCAGCAGTGTGCAAGGACAGGACAATCAGCCCCAGCATTTT
CDR3aa: CASSVQGQDNQPQHF
v_gene: TRBV6-1
j_gene: TRBJ1-5
d_gene: TRBD1
abundance: few

CDR3nt: TGCGCCAGCAGCTTGGAGCTTCGGGATGAGCAGTTCTTC
CDR3aa: CASSLELRDEQFF
v_gene: TRBV5-1
j_gene: TRBJ2-1
d_gene: .
abundance: few

CDR3nt: TGCGCCAGCAGCCAAGACCTGGGACAGACGGAGACCCAGTACTTC
CDR3aa: CASSQDLGQTETQYF
v_gene: TRBV4-3
j_gene: TRBJ2-5
d_gene: TRBD1
abundance: .

CDR3nt: TGCGCCAGCAGTTCCGTGGGGAGTACGGCAATCTCCTACGAGCAGTACTTC
CDR3aa: CASSSVGSTAISYEQYF
v_gene: TRBV10-2
j_gene: TRBJ2-7
d_gene: .
abundance: few

CDR3nt: TGTGCCATCAGTTCAAATAGCGGGGACGCAGGAGATACGCAGTATTTT
CDR3aa: CAISSNSGDAGDTQYF
v_gene: TRBV10-3
j_gene: TRBJ2-3
d_gene: TRBD2
abundance: .

CDR3nt: TGTGCCAGCGGGGGACCAGGGGAGATAAGGTACGAGCAGTACTTC
CDR3aa: CASGGPGEIRYEQYF
v_gene: TRBV2
j_gene: TRBJ2-7
d_gene: .
abundance: .

CDR3nt: TGTGCCAGCAGTTTGGGGTCTTATGAGACCCAGTACTTC
CDR3aa: CASSLGSYETQYF
v_gene: TRBV28
j_gene: TRBJ2-5
d_gene: .
abundance: few